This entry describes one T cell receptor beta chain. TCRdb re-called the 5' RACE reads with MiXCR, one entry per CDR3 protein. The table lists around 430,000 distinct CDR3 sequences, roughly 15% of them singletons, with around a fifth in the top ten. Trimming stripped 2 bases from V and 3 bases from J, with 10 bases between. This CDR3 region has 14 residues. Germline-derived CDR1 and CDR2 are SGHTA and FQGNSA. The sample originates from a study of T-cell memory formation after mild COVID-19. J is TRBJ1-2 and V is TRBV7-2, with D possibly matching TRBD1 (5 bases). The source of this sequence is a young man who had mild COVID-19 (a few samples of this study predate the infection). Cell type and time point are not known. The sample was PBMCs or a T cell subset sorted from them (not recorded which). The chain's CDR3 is CASSLPGIDYGYTF. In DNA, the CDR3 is TGTGCCAGCAGCTTACCAGGGATCGACTATGGCTACACCTTC.